This TCR beta chain was observed in a study of blood T cell repertoires in COVID-19. The wider study: Specimens from acute and convalescent COVID-19 originated in the United States, Italy and Spain. Sample material is recorded as cDNA or gDNA derived from T cells, B-cell-depleted T cells, or PBMCs.

J gave up 3 bases and V 2 bases, and 7 bases lay outside the gene matches. The CDR3 totals 15 residues. Germline CDR1 reads SGHRS; CDR2 reads YFSETQ. As originally analysed: Scientists estimated how many nucleated cells there were by amplifying reference gene primers. Produced via immunoSEQ multiplex PCR; TCRdb's table is partial and in-frame only. The V and J calls and clone size come from that table; D and trimming were worked out from the DNA. The table records roughly 100,000 clones, 80% of them present only once. J is TRBJ2-7 and V is TRBV5-1; 8 bases are shared with TRBD2. Source material: peripheral blood. This TCR was recovered from a human donor in a cohort sampled during active COVID-19. The CDR3 region is CASSFTGTSYYEQYF. In nucleotides, the CDR3 is TGCGCCAGCAGCTTTACCGGGACTAGTTACTACGAGCAGTACTTC.